What follows is one TCR beta chain and its context. Its target is not known. The study ran its PCR with 60 Vbeta and 13 Jbeta primers. The assay was immunoSEQ multiplex PCR, and TCRdb's table has in-frame clones only and misses some. The sample contains 130,000 or so clones, 70% to 80% of which appear only once. This sample was included in a study of cytomegalovirus exposure and HLA in healthy donors. Study conclusions and caveats: In an earlier analysis, most TCR beta V segments were productive about 87% or about 30% of the time. Later analysis found that TCR beta chains associated with HLA were more clonally expanded than other, equally common chains. Immune exposure data for these donors was limited to CMV serostatus.

The germline CDR1 and CDR2 sequences are SGHAT and FQNNGV. This CDR3 contains 15 residues. V shed 3 bases and J shed 0 bases, with 10 bases lying between them. This clonotype originated in a woman aged 55-70 years in good health and CMV-seronegative. The source material was PBMCs. V is TRBV11-2 and J is TRBJ2-3; TRBD1 is a possible D gene (5 bases). The CDR3 spells CASSFQGSSTDTQYF. The DNA for the CDR3 is TGTGCCAGCAGCTTTCAGGGTTCTAGCACAGATACGCAGTATTTT.